Following are 32 T cell receptor beta chains from one sample sequenced in a study of blood T cell repertoires in COVID-19. TCRdb's table, derived via immunoSEQ multiplex PCR, lists solely in-frame clones and lacks some. There are around 300,000 clones in the sample; roughly 90% occur only once, and less than 3% lies in the top ten. The sample taken for sequencing was peripheral blood. All receptors derive from a woman in her twenties or thirties with active or convalescent COVID-19.

The V and J genes are TRBV5-1 and TRBJ2-7, with D unclear. The V gene lost 5 bases and the J gene lost 2 bases, with 14 bases spanning the gap. Germline V gene data show CDR1 as SGHRS and CDR2 as YFSETQ. The CDR3 covers 14 residues. Here the CDR3 reads CASSIGTRAYEQYF. For the CDR3, the DNA is TGCGCCAGCAGTATAGGAACACGGGCCTACGAGCAGTACTTC.

This clone occurred a few times. This chain uses TRBV30 with TRBJ1-6; D is ambiguous. Trimming cost V 2 bases and J 0 bases, with 11 bases left between them. Looked up from germline, CDR1 is GTSNPN and CDR2 is SVGIG (reference sequence). The CDR3 consists of 16 residues. The CDR3, as DNA: TGTGCCTGGAGTCGTCCGGGGAGCTCCTATAATTCACCCCTCCACTTT. It encodes CAWSRPGSSYNSPLHF. Full variable domain (missing parts from reference TRBV30 and TRBJ1-6): SQTIHQWPATLVQPVGSPLSLECTVEGTSNPNLYWYRQAAGRGLQLLFYSVGIGQISSEVPQNLSASRPQDRQFILSSKKLLLSDSGFYLCAWSRPGSSYNSPLHFGNGTRLTVT.

This chain links TRBV7-3 with TRBJ2-3, with 9 bases matching TRBD2. Germline V lookup: CDR1 SGHTA, CDR2 FQGTGA. Trimming removed 0 bases from V and 4 bases from J; junction bases left unmatched: 5. CDR3 size: 16 residues. The CDR3 coding sequence is TGTGCCAGCAGCTTAACGGGGACTAGCTATGCAGATACGCAGTATTTT. Translated: CASSLTGTSYADTQYF.

In nucleotides, the CDR3 is TGTGCCTGGAGGGTGGCGGGGGGGCACGATGAGCAGTTCTTC. Its protein product is CAWRVAGGHDEQFF. The chain has TRBV30 and TRBJ2-1; TRBD2 agrees at 9 bases. This CDR3 is 14 amino acids long. V trimming: 3 bases; J trimming: 8 bases; junction bases outside the gene matches: 8. Per the germline V gene, CDR1 is GTSNPN and CDR2 is SVGIG (reference sequence).

The V gene is TRBV28, the J gene TRBJ1-5; TRBD1 matches at 8 bases. CDR3 length equals 15 residues. Trimming cost V 2 bases and J 4 bases; bases outside gene matches: 4. Germline values: CDR1 MDHEN, CDR2 SYDVKM. Here the CDR3 reads CASSLHRQGNQPQHF. The CDR3 bases are TGTGCCAGCAGTTTACATCGACAGGGGAATCAGCCCCAGCATTTT. Full variable domain (rest looked up from reference TRBV28 and TRBJ1-5): DVKVTQSSRYLVKRTGEKVFLECVQDMDHENMFWYRQDPGLGLRLIYFSYDVKMKEKGDIPEGYSVSREKKERFSLILESASTNQTSMYLCASSLHRQGNQPQHFGDGTRLSIL.

The rearrangement links TRBV30 to TRBJ1-2; no clear D gene. Trimming removed 4 bases from V and 0 bases from J, with 3 bases in between. The CDR3 has 11 amino acids. Per the germline V gene, CDR1 is GTSNPN and CDR2 is SVGIG (reference sequence). The DNA for the CDR3 is TGTGCCTGGACTACTAACTATGGCTACACCTTC. Translation: CAWTTNYGYTF. Supplemented by reference TRBV30 and TRBJ1-2, the full variable domain reads SQTIHQWPATLVQPVGSPLSLECTVEGTSNPNLYWYRQAAGRGLQLLFYSVGIGQISSEVPQNLSASRPQDRQFILSSKKLLLSDSGFYLCAWTTNYGYTFGSGTRLTVV.

The CDR3: CASSPRIYEQYF. DNA for the CDR3: TGTGCCAGCAGCCCCAGGATCTACGAGCAGTACTTC. The chain recombines TRBV7-9 with TRBJ2-7; D remains unclear. The CDR3 runs 12 residues. V dropped 5 bases and J dropped 3 bases, with 8 bases sitting between them. CDR1 SEHNR and CDR2 FQNEAQ come from the germline V gene (reference sequence). Full variable domain (rest looked up from reference TRBV7-9 and TRBJ2-7): DTGVSQNPRHKITKRGQNVTFRCDPISEHNRLYWYRQTLGQGPEFLTYFQNEAQLEKSRLLSDRFSAERPKGSFSTLEIQRTEQGDSAMYLCASSPRIYEQYFGPGTRLTVT.

With respect to this clone: A much larger clone sits a single nucleotide away, making a read error possible. This rearrangement joins TRBV7-3 to TRBJ2-5; possibly TRBD1 for D (5 bases). Germline V CDR1 and CDR2: SGHTA, FQGTGA. V was shortened by 5 bases and J by 0 bases, with 7 bases between the two germline ends. The CDR3 loop spans 13 amino acids. CDR3 residues: CASSPGNQETQYF. The CDR3 DNA reads TGTGCCAGCAGCCCAGGGAACCAAGAGACCCAGTACTTC. Full variable domain (remainder filled in from reference TRBV7-3 and TRBJ2-5): GAGVSQTPSNKVTEKGKYVELRCDPISGHTALYWYRQSLGQGPEFLIYFQGTGAADDSGLPNDRFFAVRPEGSVSTLKIQRTERGDSAVYLCASSPGNQETQYFGPGTRLLVL.

This clone came up a few times. The J gene is TRBJ2-5, the V gene TRBV7-2, with 12 positions matching TRBD2. J lost 2 bases, V lost 5 bases, and 6 bases had no gene match. The CDR3 length is 16 residues. The germline gives CDR1 SGHTA, CDR2 FQGNSA. The CDR3 sequence: CASSELAGGPQETQYF. For the CDR3, the DNA is TGTGCCAGCAGCGAACTAGCGGGGGGCCCACAAGAGACCCAGTACTTC.

The V and J genes are TRBV30 and TRBJ2-3; 7 bases are a match to TRBD1. CDR3 size: 15 residues. The germline V gene has CDR1 GTSNPN and CDR2 SVGIG (reference sequence). J gave up 0 bases and V 3 bases, and 6 bases lay outside the gene matches. CDR3 sequence (DNA): TGTGCCTGGAGACGGGGACAGACTAGCACAGATACGCAGTATTTT. It translates to CAWRRGQTSTDTQYF.

The genes are TRBV3-1 (or the pseudogene TRBV3-2) and TRBJ2-7, with D possibly TRBD1 on 8 matching bases. CDR1 and CDR2 from the germline V gene are LGHDT and YNNKEL (reference sequence). The CDR3 covers 16 residues. Trimming stripped 4 bases from V and 5 bases from J, with 21 bases between. CDR3 in DNA: TGTGCCAGCAGCCGCACAGGGGGGGCGGAGGGCAACGAGCAGTACTTC. Its protein is CASSRTGGAEGNEQYF.

The J gene is TRBJ1-5, the V gene TRBV5-1, with 7 bases that match TRBD1. This CDR3 has 14 residues. Trimming at V came to 4 bases and at J to 5 bases, leaving 6 bases not matched to a gene. Germline V gene data show CDR1 as SGHRS and CDR2 as YFSETQ. The CDR3 spells CASSLQGGYQPQHF. In nucleotides, the CDR3 is TGCGCCAGCAGCCTCCAGGGGGGTTATCAGCCCCAGCATTTT.

The chain is built from TRBV7-2 and TRBJ2-6, with 7 bases lining up with TRBD1. The CDR3 runs 18 residues. Germline V gene lookup returns CDR1 SGHTA and CDR2 FQGNSA. J gave up 0 bases and V 6 bases, and 11 bases lay outside the gene matches. Here the CDR3 reads CASSRPTGASSGANVLTF. The CDR3 DNA follows: TGTGCCAGCAGTCGTCCAACAGGGGCGAGCTCTGGGGCCAACGTCCTGACTTTC.

This clone was observed a few times. The rearrangement joins TRBV6-1 to TRBJ1-4; 7 nucleotides line up with TRBD1. The V segment lost 2 bases and the J segment 4 bases; nucleotides outside the gene matches: 10. The germline CDR1 and CDR2 sequences are MNHNS and SASEGT. This CDR3 is built from 17 residues. CDR3 nucleotides: TGTGCCAGCAGTGAATACCCAGGGACAGAAATTAATGAAAAACTGTTTTTT. Amino acids: CASSEYPGTEINEKLFF.

The table lists this clone with a count of one. The rearrangement links TRBV15 to TRBJ2-7; D ambiguous. V was trimmed by 0 bases and J by 0 bases, leaving 6 bases between them. The CDR3 is made up of 14 amino acids. Per germline, CDR1 LNHNV and CDR2 YYDKDF (reference sequence). Here the CDR3 reads CATSREAVSYEQYF. The DNA of the CDR3 is TGTGCCACCAGCAGAGAGGCAGTCTCCTACGAGCAGTACTTC.

The chain has TRBV28 and TRBJ1-2, with D unclear. Trimming removed 3 bases from V and 2 bases from J, with 7 bases in between. CDR3 size: 13 residues. Germline-derived CDR1 and CDR2 are MDHEN and SYDVKM. The CDR3 DNA follows: TGTGCCAGCAGTTTTAGCCCAAACTATGGCTACACCTTC. Its protein product is CASSFSPNYGYTF.

J is TRBJ2-3 and V is TRBV6-5; D unresolved. The V gene's germline CDR1 is MNHEY and CDR2 SVGAGI. V lost 6 bases and J lost 3, with 7 bases in between. The CDR3 is 12 amino acids. CDR3 sequence: CASSRTTDTQYF. In DNA form, the CDR3 reads TGTGCCAGCAGCCGCACTACAGATACGCAGTATTTT.

CDR3 in amino acids: CASSQGHPDYTEAFF. CDR3 DNA sequence: TGTGCCAGCAGTCAGGGACACCCTGACTACACTGAAGCTTTCTTT. The V gene is TRBV6-6, the J gene TRBJ1-1; the D gene is possibly TRBD1 (6 bases). There are 15 residues in the CDR3. Trimming removed 5 bases at V and 3 bases at J, with 16 bases between. Germline CDR1 and CDR2: MNHNY and SVGAGI (reference sequence).

This clone was seen a few times. The V call is TRBV19, the J call TRBJ1-6, with D maybe TRBD1 (6 bases). V was shortened by 3 bases and J by 9 bases, with 12 bases between the two germline ends. Germline CDR1 is LNHDA and CDR2 is SQIVND (reference sequence). The CDR3 is 14 residues long. The CDR3 nucleotides read TGTGCCAGTAGTATTCAGGGGCCGAGTTCACCCCTCCACTTT. Translated: CASSIQGPSSPLHF.

The rearrangement uses TRBV4-1 and TRBJ1-1, with D possibly being TRBD1 (6 bases). Germline V gene data show CDR1 as MGHRA and CDR2 as YSYEKL. The V gene lost 4 bases and the J gene lost 6 bases, with 18 bases spanning the gap. The CDR3 is 15 residues long. CDR3 sequence reads: CASSPRRGAEAEAFF. CDR3 DNA: TGCGCCAGCAGCCCTCGCAGGGGCGCGGAGGCTGAAGCTTTCTTT.

The V gene is TRBV24-1, the J gene TRBJ2-1; 9 nucleotides agree with TRBD2. Trimming cost V 3 bases and J 1 base; bases outside gene matches: 3. The CDR3 spans 16 residues. Looked up from germline, CDR1 is KGHDR and CDR2 is SFDVKD. CDR3 DNA sequence: TGTGCCACCAGTGATACTAGCGGGCGTTCCTACAATGAGCAGTTCTTC. It is translated as CATSDTSGRSYNEQFF.

This clone was counted a few times. The rearrangement uses TRBV7-9 and TRBJ1-2; 7 bases fit TRBD1. V lost 3 bases and J lost 5; bases outside the gene matches: 3. Germline CDR1 reads SEHNR; CDR2 reads FQNEAQ (reference sequence). The CDR3 spans 13 residues. The CDR3, as DNA: TGTGCCAGCAGCTTCGGGACAGCGTATGGCTACACCTTC. Protein: CASSFGTAYGYTF.

This rearrangement joins TRBV27 to TRBJ2-3; D not resolved. Trimming left V 5 bases short and J 7 bases short, with 13 bases between. The length of the CDR3 is 13 residues. Germline assignment: CDR1 MNHEY and CDR2 SMNVEV (reference sequence). CDR3 bases: TGTGCCAGCAGTCCAAACCACGAGAATACGCAGTATTTT. Translation: CASSPNHENTQYF.

The chain is built from TRBV5-6 and TRBJ2-1; no clear D. The CDR3 consists of 13 residues. Germline CDR1 is SGHDT and CDR2 is YYEEEE. Trimming removed 4 bases at V and 2 bases at J, with 7 bases between. CDR3 region: CASSSETYNEQFF. The CDR3 coding sequence is TGTGCCAGCAGCAGTGAGACCTACAATGAGCAGTTCTTC. The complete variable domain, with remaining parts taken from reference TRBV5-6 and TRBJ2-1, reads DAGVTQSPTHLIKTRGQQVTLRCSPKSGHDTVSWYQQALGQGPQFIFQYYEEEERQRGNFPDRFSGHQFPNYSSELNVNALLLGDSALYLCASSSETYNEQFFGPGTRLTVL.

The chain uses TRBV12-3 or TRBV12-4 and TRBJ1-1; TRBD1 is a possible D gene (5 bases). Between the trimmed V and J ends, which lost 10 bases and 4 bases, there was a span of 16 bases. This CDR3 has 13 amino acids. The CDR3 reads CAISSRGGTEAFF. As DNA, the CDR3 is TGTGCCATTTCCTCACGGGGGGGCACTGAAGCTTTCTTT.

The chain links TRBV7-9 to TRBJ1-3, with D uncertain. The V end lost 3 bases, the J end lost 3 bases, and 12 bases lay between the germline ends. The V gene's germline CDR1 is SEHNR and CDR2 FQNEAQ (reference sequence). This CDR3 has 15 amino acids. The CDR3 region has the DNA TGTGCCAGCAGCTTTCCCGGGAGGCTTGGAAACACCATATATTTT. Its translation: CASSFPGRLGNTIYF.

The J gene is TRBJ2-1, the V gene TRBV19, with 8 bases aligning to TRBD2. CDR3 length equals 14 residues. Unmatched junction bases numbered 9, after V lost 6 bases and J lost 8 bases. The germline V gene encodes CDR1 LNHDA and CDR2 SQIVND (reference sequence). The CDR3, as DNA: TGTGCCAGTAGGTCGCGGGGGGTAAACGATGAGCAGTTCTTC. The encoded protein is CASRSRGVNDEQFF. The variable domain in full, completed from reference TRBV19 and TRBJ2-1, reads DGGITQSPKYLFRKEGQNVTLSCEQNLNHDAMYWYRQDPGQGLRLIYYSQIVNDFQKGDIAEGYSVSREKKESFPLTVTSAQKNPTAFYLCASRSRGVNDEQFFGPGTRLTVL.

The V and J genes are TRBV6-6 and TRBJ2-7; TRBD1 agrees at 7 bases. Per the germline V gene, CDR1 is MNHNY and CDR2 is SVGAGI (reference sequence). V was clipped by 2 bases and J by 3 bases; unmatched bases: 10. This CDR3 has 16 amino acids. The CDR3: CASSYRFRDRSYEQYF. The CDR3 nucleotides read TGTGCCAGCAGTTACCGCTTCCGGGACAGAAGCTACGAGCAGTACTTC.

This rearrangement joins TRBV4-3 to TRBJ1-2, with 9 bases matching TRBD1. V trimming: 0 bases; J trimming: 3 bases; junction bases outside the gene matches: 2. This CDR3 contains 15 residues. In germline, CDR1 is LGHNA, CDR2 YSLEER. DNA of the CDR3: TGCGCCAGCAGCCAAGACCGGACAGGGGACTATGGCTACACCTTC. It yields the protein CASSQDRTGDYGYTF.

The chain employs TRBV7-9 and TRBJ2-5, with TRBD2 as a possible D gene (5 bases). From germline, CDR1 is SEHNR and CDR2 FQNEAQ (reference sequence). Trimming removed 2 bases at V and 5 bases at J, with 12 bases between. The CDR3 totals 14 residues. The CDR3 DNA reads TGTGCCAGCAGCTTATTAGGACTCGGGGAGACCCAGTACTTC. This translates into CASSLLGLGETQYF.

The genes are TRBV5-1 and TRBJ1-2; TRBD1 matches 7 bases. The germline CDR1 and CDR2 sequences are SGHRS and YFSETQ. This CDR3 region has 13 residues. J gave up 7 bases and V 0 bases, and 3 bases lay outside the gene matches. DNA of the CDR3: TGCGCCAGCAGCTTGGGAGGGGGCAGTGGCTACACCTTC. Protein product: CASSLGGGSGYTF.

J is TRBJ2-7 and V is TRBV4-3; 11 positions match TRBD1. The CDR3 is 14 residues long. Germline lookup yields CDR1 LGHNA and CDR2 YSLEER. J gave up 1 base and V 4 bases, and 0 bases lay outside the gene matches. CDR3 amino acids: CASSRDRGSYEQYF. The CDR3 nucleotides are TGCGCCAGCAGCCGGGACAGGGGGTCCTACGAGCAGTACTTC.